These T cell receptor beta chains were read from a single sample in a study of cytomegalovirus exposure and HLA in healthy donors. The table came from immunoSEQ multiplex PCR; TCRdb's copy has only in-frame clones and leaves some out. The repertoire includes over 130,000 clones, roughly three quarters of them detected once, and around 3.2% sits in the top ten. Input material: PBMCs. These receptors all stem from a human donor in good health. The CDR3 runs from the conserved cysteine through the conserved F or W. A D gene is named only where the DNA matches it firmly. The size field is filled for only some rows; it gives once, few, many or a size class.

cdr3_aa,cdr3_nt,v_call,d_call,j_call,cdr3_length,clone_size
CAISESGRNNQPQHF,TGTGCCATCAGTGAGTCGGGGCGCAACAATCAGCCCCAGCATTTT,TRBV10-3,-,TRBJ1-5,15,-
CASSQTGGGYNEQFF,TGCGCCAGCAGCCAGACGGGAGGAGGGTACAATGAGCAGTTCTTC,TRBV5-1,TRBD2,TRBJ2-1,15,-
CATSRQGDTGELFF,TGTGCCACCAGCAGGCAGGGGGACACCGGGGAGCTGTTTTTT,TRBV15,TRBD1,TRBJ2-2,14,-
CASSPRTGANTEAFF,TGTGCCAGCTCACCAAGGACAGGGGCGAACACTGAAGCTTTCTTT,TRBV18,TRBD1,TRBJ1-1,15,-
CASSDGTSANTGELFF,TGCGCCAGCAGTGATGGGACTAGCGCAAACACCGGGGAGCTGTTTTTT,TRBV10-1,TRBD2,TRBJ2-2,16,-
CASSPTAGGDYNEQFF,TGTGCCAGCAGTCCCACAGCGGGAGGGGACTATAATGAGCAGTTCTTC,TRBV27,TRBD2,TRBJ2-1,16,-
CASSLVPGRETQYF,TGTGCCAGCAGCTTGGTACCCGGGAGAGAGACCCAGTACTTC,TRBV5-4,-,TRBJ2-5,14,few
CASSQDGLEVDTQYF,TGCGCCAGCAGCCAAGATGGTTTAGAGGTTGATACGCAGTATTTT,TRBV4-1,-,TRBJ2-3,15,-
CASRELNSPLHF,TGTGCCAGCAGAGAGCTAAATTCACCCCTCCACTTT,TRBV5-5,-,TRBJ1-6,12,-
CASSILLAGGYNEQFF,TGTGCCAGTAGTATATTATTAGCGGGAGGGTACAATGAGCAGTTCTTC,TRBV19,TRBD2,TRBJ2-1,16,-
CASSFSRQGDFYGYTF,TGTGCCAGCAGTTTTAGCAGACAGGGGGATTTCTATGGCTACACCTTC,TRBV28,TRBD1,TRBJ1-2,16,-
CSVRHPGENTEAFF,TGCAGCGTTCGGCATCCAGGGGAGAACACTGAAGCTTTCTTT,TRBV29-1,-,TRBJ1-1,14,-
CASSPGQGITGELFF,TGTGCCAGCAGCCCCGGACAGGGGATTACCGGGGAGCTGTTTTTT,TRBV7-2,TRBD1,TRBJ2-2,15,-
CASSAGTANTEAFF,TGCGCCAGCAGTGCCGGGACAGCCAACACTGAAGCTTTCTTT,TRBV10-1,TRBD1,TRBJ1-1,14,-
CASSGQGTGELFF,TGTGCCAGCAGCGGTCAGGGGACCGGGGAGCTGTTTTTT,TRBV25-1,-,TRBJ2-2,13,few
CASSLSGLAGNYEQYF,TGTGCCAGCAGTTTGAGTGGACTAGCGGGGAACTACGAGCAGTACTTC,TRBV27,TRBD2,TRBJ2-7,16,-
CASSRDRGPADTQYF,TGTGCCAGCTCCCGGGACAGGGGGCCGGCAGATACGCAGTATTTT,TRBV6-1,TRBD1,TRBJ2-3,15,-
CASRITGVNYGYTF,TGTGCCAGCAGGATAACAGGGGTTAACTATGGCTACACCTTC,TRBV28,TRBD1,TRBJ1-2,14,-
CAWTADKEPQETQYF,TGTGCCTGGACCGCCGACAAGGAACCTCAAGAGACCCAGTACTTC,TRBV30,-,TRBJ2-5,15,few
CASSESFVLPTQNTEAFF,TGCGCCAGCAGTGAGTCCTTTGTCCTTCCTACGCAGAACACTGAAGCTTTCTTT,TRBV10-1,-,TRBJ1-1,18,-
CASSLIGGHDEKLFF,TGTGCCAGCAGCTTAATCGGGGGGCATGATGAAAAACTGTTTTTT,TRBV7-6,-,TRBJ1-4,15,-
CASTSGGLKYSNQPQHF,TGTGCCAGTACCAGTGGGGGACTGAAATATAGCAATCAGCCCCAGCATTTT,TRBV19,-,TRBJ1-5,17,-
CASRGTSGYNEQFF,TGTGCCAGCAGGGGGACTAGCGGGTACAATGAGCAGTTCTTC,TRBV6-1,TRBD2,TRBJ2-1,14,-
CASSSAGFVDEQFF,TGTGCCAGCTCATCGGCGGGGTTTGTCGATGAGCAGTTCTTC,TRBV6-5,-,TRBJ2-1,14,-
CASSLRGGQGNSPLHF,TGTGCCAGCAGTCTCCGCGGGGGACAGGGGAATTCACCCCTCCACTTT,TRBV27,TRBD1,TRBJ1-6,16,-
CATSGGAGTEAFF,TGTGCCACCAGCGGGGGGGCAGGCACTGAAGCTTTCTTT,TRBV15,-,TRBJ1-1,13,-
CASGRGYSQPQHF,TGTGCCAGCGGCAGGGGGTACAGTCAGCCCCAGCATTTT,TRBV28,TRBD1,TRBJ1-5,13,-
CASSLGGLYSQPQHF,TGTGCCAGCAGTTTAGGGGGCCTATACTCCCAGCCCCAGCATTTT,TRBV27,-,TRBJ1-5,15,-
CAWSRSFSPLHF,TGTGCCTGGAGCAGGTCTTTTTCACCCCTCCACTTT,TRBV30,-,TRBJ1-6,12,-
CASSFPTGTTDTQYF,TGTGCCAGCAGCTTCCCGACAGGAACCACAGATACGCAGTATTTT,TRBV7-9,-,TRBJ2-3,15,few
CASRDRYYGYTF,TGTGCCAGTAGGGACAGGTACTATGGCTACACCTTC,TRBV27,TRBD1,TRBJ1-2,12,-
CASSEVPRLAPYEQYF,TGTGCCAGCAGTGAGGTCCCCCGACTAGCTCCCTACGAGCAGTACTTC,TRBV2,TRBD2,TRBJ2-7,16,-
CASNSTGSSNQPQHF,TGTGCCAGCAACTCAACAGGGAGTAGCAATCAGCCCCAGCATTTT,TRBV5-6,-,TRBJ1-5,15,once
CASSQVPGNEQFF,TGTGCCAGCAGCCAAGTCCCCGGGAATGAGCAGTTCTTC,TRBV14,-,TRBJ2-1,13,-
CASSTRLILQETQYF,TGTGCCAGCAGTACCCGACTTATCTTACAAGAGACCCAGTACTTC,TRBV6-1,-,TRBJ2-5,15,-
CASSVAGGNYGYTF,TGTGCCAGCAGCGTAGCTGGGGGGAACTATGGCTACACCTTC,TRBV9,-,TRBJ1-2,14,-
CASSITGRAFF,TGTGCCAGTAGTATTACAGGAAGAGCTTTCTTT,TRBV19,-,TRBJ1-1,11,few
CASSKGWDSPLHF,TGTGCCAGCAGTAAGGGGTGGGATTCACCCCTCCACTTT,TRBV6-6,-,TRBJ1-6,13,-
CASSQTLQETMNTEAFF,TGTGCCAGCAGCCAGACTTTACAGGAGACCATGAACACTGAAGCTTTCTTT,TRBV7-9,-,TRBJ1-1,17,few
CASSGGRGLMRTEAFF,TGTGCCAGCAGTGGCGGCAGGGGGTTGATGCGCACTGAAGCTTTCTTT,TRBV2,TRBD1,TRBJ1-1,16,-
CASTPRTGGNQPQHF,TGTGCCAGCACCCCTCGTACAGGGGGCAATCAGCCCCAGCATTTT,TRBV28,TRBD1,TRBJ1-5,15,-
CASSVTGNTGELFF,TGTGCCAGCAGTGTCACGGGAAACACCGGGGAGCTGTTTTTT,TRBV25-1,-,TRBJ2-2,14,-